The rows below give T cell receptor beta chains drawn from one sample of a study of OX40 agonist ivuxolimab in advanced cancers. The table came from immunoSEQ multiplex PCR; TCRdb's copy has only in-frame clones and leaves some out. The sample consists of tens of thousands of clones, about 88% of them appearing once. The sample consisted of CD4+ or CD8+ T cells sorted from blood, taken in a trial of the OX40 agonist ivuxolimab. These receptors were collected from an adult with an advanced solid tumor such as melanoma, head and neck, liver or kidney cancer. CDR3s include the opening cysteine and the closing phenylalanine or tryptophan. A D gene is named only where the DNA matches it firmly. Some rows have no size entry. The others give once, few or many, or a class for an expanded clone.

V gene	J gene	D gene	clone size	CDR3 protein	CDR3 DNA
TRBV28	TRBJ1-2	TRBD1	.	CASKKTDRAYGYTF	TGTGCCAGCAAGAAAACCGACAGGGCCTATGGCTACACCTTC
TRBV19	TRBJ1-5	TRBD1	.	CASSPGGAKNQPQHF	TGTGCCAGTAGCCCAGGGGGCGCGAAGAATCAGCCCCAGCATTTT
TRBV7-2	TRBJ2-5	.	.	CASSLDVQTQYF	TGTGCCAGCAGCTTAGATGTGCAGACCCAGTACTTC
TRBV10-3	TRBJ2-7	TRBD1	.	CAISGTGSYEQYF	TGTGCCATCAGTGGGACAGGTTCCTACGAGCAGTACTTC
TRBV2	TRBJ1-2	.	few	CASSLRGDYGYTF	TGTGCCAGCAGCCTAAGGGGGGACTATGGCTACACCTTC
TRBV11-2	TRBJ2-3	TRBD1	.	CASSPQGATDTQYF	TGTGCCAGCAGCCCACAGGGGGCAACGGATACGCAGTATTTT
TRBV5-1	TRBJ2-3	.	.	CASSLVPGGTRTQYF	TGCGCCAGCAGCTTGGTTCCGGGCGGAACCCGAACGCAGTATTTT
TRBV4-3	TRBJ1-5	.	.	CASSLSEDGNQPQHF	TGCGCCAGCAGCCTTTCTGAAGACGGCAATCAGCCCCAGCATTTT
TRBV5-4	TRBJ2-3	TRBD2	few	CASSSRTSGGVTDTQYF	TGTGCCAGCAGCTCAAGGACTAGCGGGGGTGTCACAGATACGCAGTATTTT
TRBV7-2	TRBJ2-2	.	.	CASSLEGGRQTFDTGELFF	TGTGCCAGCAGCTTAGAGGGGGGTCGACAAACCTTTGACACCGGGGAGCTGTTTTTT
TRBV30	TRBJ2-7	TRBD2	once	CAWASGVGYEQYF	TGTGCCTGGGCCAGCGGGGTTGGGTACGAGCAGTACTTC
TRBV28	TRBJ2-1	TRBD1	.	CASSTLDRGTYNEQFF	TGTGCCAGCAGTACCCTGGACAGGGGGACATACAATGAGCAGTTCTTC
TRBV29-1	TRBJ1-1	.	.	CSVVRQTNTEAFF	TGCAGCGTTGTTAGGCAGACGAACACTGAAGCTTTCTTT
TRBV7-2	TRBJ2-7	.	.	CASSPLGFPSSYEQYF	TGTGCCAGCAGCCCCTTAGGGTTTCCGAGCTCCTACGAGCAGTACTTC
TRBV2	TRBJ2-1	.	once	CASSEAGRPKEQFF	TGTGCCAGCAGTGAAGCGGGTAGACCCAAGGAGCAGTTCTTC
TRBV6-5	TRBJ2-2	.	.	CASSYSYSTGELFF	TGTGCCAGCAGTTACTCGTATTCTACCGGGGAGCTGTTTTTT
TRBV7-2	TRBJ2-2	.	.	CASSFSQNTGELFF	TGTGCCAGCAGCTTCAGCCAGAACACCGGGGAGCTGTTTTTT
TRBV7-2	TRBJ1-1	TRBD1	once	CASSPNPPRQGLLKSEAFF	TGTGCCAGCAGCCCAAACCCCCCAAGACAGGGCCTGTTAAAGAGTGAAGCTTTCTTT
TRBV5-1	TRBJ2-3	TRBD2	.	CASSLVPGGSDTQYF	TGCGCCAGCAGCTTGGTCCCGGGGGGTTCAGATACGCAGTATTTT
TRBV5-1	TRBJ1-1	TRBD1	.	CASRPGQGYAFF	TGCGCCAGCAGGCCGGGACAGGGTTACGCTTTCTTT
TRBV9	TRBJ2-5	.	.	CASSVEGRREETQYF	TGTGCCAGCAGCGTAGAGGGGCGGAGAGAAGAGACCCAGTACTTC
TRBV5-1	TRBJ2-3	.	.	CASSLLGGASTDTQYF	TGCGCCAGCAGCTTGCTAGGGGGAGCTAGCACAGATACGCAGTATTTT
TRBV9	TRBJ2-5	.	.	CASSALRDLGGTQYF	TGTGCCAGCAGCGCACTCCGGGACCTTGGTGGGACCCAGTACTTC
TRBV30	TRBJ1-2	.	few	CALHEYGYTF	TGTGCCCTCCACGAATATGGCTACACCTTC
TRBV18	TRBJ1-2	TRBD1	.	CASSPVTGGSYGYTF	TGTGCCAGCTCACCAGTGACAGGGGGCTCGTATGGCTACACCTTC
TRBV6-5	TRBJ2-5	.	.	CASSRSGVLETQYF	TGTGCCAGCAGCCGATCAGGGGTTCTGGAGACCCAGTACTTC
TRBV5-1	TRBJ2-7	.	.	CASSLTGNYEQYF	TGCGCCAGCAGCTTAACAGGGAACTACGAGCAGTACTTC
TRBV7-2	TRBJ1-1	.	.	CASSLYRLNTEAFF	TGTGCCAGCAGCTTATACCGGCTGAACACTGAAGCTTTCTTT
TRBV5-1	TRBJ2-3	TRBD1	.	CASSPLGTALTDTQYF	TGCGCCAGCAGCCCGTTGGGGACAGCACTTACAGATACGCAGTATTTT
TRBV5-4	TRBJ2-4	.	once	CASSGENIQYF	TGTGCCAGCAGTGGAGAAAACATTCAGTACTTC
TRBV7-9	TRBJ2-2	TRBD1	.	CASSVISGTANTGELFF	TGTGCCAGCAGCGTTATTTCCGGGACAGCGAACACCGGGGAGCTGTTTTTT